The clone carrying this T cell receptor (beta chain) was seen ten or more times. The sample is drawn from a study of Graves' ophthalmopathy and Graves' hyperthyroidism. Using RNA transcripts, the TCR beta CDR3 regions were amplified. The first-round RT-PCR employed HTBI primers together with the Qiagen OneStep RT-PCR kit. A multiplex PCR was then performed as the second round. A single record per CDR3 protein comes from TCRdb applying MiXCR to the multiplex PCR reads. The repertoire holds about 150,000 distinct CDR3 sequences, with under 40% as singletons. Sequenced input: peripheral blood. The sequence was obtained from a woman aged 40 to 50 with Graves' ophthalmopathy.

CDR3 bases: TGTGCCAGCAGAGGGGGCTACCAAGAGACCCAGTACTTC. As protein: CASRGGYQETQYF. The chain recombines TRBV12-3 or TRBV12-4 with TRBJ2-5; TRBD1 matches 7 bases. Trimming took 6 bases from V and 0 from J; bases not matched to a gene: 1. The CDR3 is 13 amino acids.